A single sample gave rise to the 29 T cell receptor beta chains below, sequenced in a study of early T cells in non-severe SARS-CoV-2 infection. From the 5' RACE reads, TCRdb called clonotypes with MiXCR, one entry per CDR3 protein. The table includes roughly 25,000 distinct CDR3 sequences, roughly 4.1% detected once. Sequenced input: whole blood. The receptor set was obtained from an adult who was a healthcare worker with PCR-confirmed SARS-CoV-2 infection or an uninfected control (not recorded which).

There are many counts of this clonotype. V gene TRBV28 combines with J gene TRBJ2-3; 8 bases are shared with TRBD2. Germline-derived CDR1 and CDR2 are MDHEN and SYDVKM. This CDR3 comprises 17 residues. With V trimmed by 3 bases and J by 2 bases, 10 bases remained unmatched. The CDR3 reads CASSFSFAGGFTDTQYF. CDR3 in DNA: TGTGCCAGCAGTTTTTCATTCGCGGGGGGATTCACAGATACGCAGTATTTT.

There are many counts of this clonotype. The chain joins TRBV12-3 or TRBV12-4 to TRBJ1-2, with a weak D call TRBD1 (5 bases). The CDR3 consists of 13 residues. V was shortened by 4 bases and J by 7 bases, with 13 bases between the two germline ends. CDR3 loop: CASSSLPGRGYTF. CDR3 DNA: TGTGCCAGCAGTTCCCTCCCGGGACGTGGCTACACCTTC.

This clonotype occurred many times. The chain employs TRBV11-2 and TRBJ1-2; D perhaps matches TRBD1 (5 bases). This CDR3 contains 15 residues. Deletions cut 4 bases from V and 2 bases from J, with 14 bases between. Germline V lookup: CDR1 SGHAT, CDR2 FQNNGV. The DNA of the CDR3 is TGTGCCAGCAGCTCCCCCCGGACACCGAACTATGGCTACACCTTC. Protein product: CASSSPRTPNYGYTF.

This clonotype was picked up many times. The V call is TRBV7-2, the J call TRBJ2-1; D call uncertain. V shed 5 bases and J shed 7 bases, with 18 bases lying between them. Per the germline V gene, CDR1 is SGHTA and CDR2 is FQGNSA. This CDR3 region has 15 residues. The CDR3 is CASSQKRVAGNEQFF. CDR3 bases: TGTGCCAGCAGCCAGAAAAGGGTAGCAGGTAATGAGCAGTTCTTC.

This clonotype was found many times. The V call is TRBV2, the J call TRBJ1-2; possible D gene TRBD1, 5 bases. Germline lookup yields CDR1 SNHLY and CDR2 FYNNEI. CDR3 length: 15 residues. Trimming left V 8 bases short and J 3 bases short, with 19 bases between. The DNA of the CDR3 is TGTGCCAGCGAGAGTAGGGGAACTGTCTACTATGGCTACACCTTC. It encodes CASESRGTVYYGYTF.

This clonotype was detected many times. The V gene is TRBV5-1, the J gene TRBJ2-2; no reliable D call. Germline assignment: CDR1 SGHRS and CDR2 YFSETQ. The CDR3 has 15 residues. The V end was cut by 3 bases, the J end by 6 bases, with 15 bases between. CDR3 nucleotide sequence: TGCGCCAGCAGCTCCCCCGGGTCCATTGCCGGGGAGCTGTTTTTT. It encodes CASSSPGSIAGELFF.

At least ten counts were recorded for this clonotype. This sequence joins TRBV15 and TRBJ2-7; 9 nucleotides agree with TRBD1. This CDR3 contains 12 residues. J was trimmed by 5 bases and V by 8 bases; bases with no gene match: 4. Germline V gene data show CDR1 as LNHNV and CDR2 as YYDKDF (reference sequence). For the CDR3, the DNA is TGTGCCACCGGACAGGGGACGGACGAGCAGTACTTC. This gives the protein CATGQGTDEQYF. Supplemented by reference TRBV15 and TRBJ2-7, the full variable domain reads DAMVIQNPRYQVTQFGKPVTLSCSQTLNHNVMYWYQQKSSQAPKLLFHYYDKDFNNEADTPDNFQSRRPNTSFCFLDIRSPGLGDTAMYLCATGQGTDEQYFGPGTRLTVT.

There are many counts of this clonotype. The V and J genes are TRBV30 and TRBJ1-5, with D perhaps TRBD1 (5 bases). Germline V gene data show CDR1 as GTSNPN and CDR2 as SVGIG (reference sequence). V shed 4 bases and J shed 0 bases, with 10 bases lying between them. The CDR3 is made up of 14 amino acids. The DNA of the CDR3 is TGTGCCTGGAACGGGGGGAATAGCAATCAGCCCCAGCATTTT. Amino acids: CAWNGGNSNQPQHF. The full variable domain, rest sourced from reference TRBV30 and TRBJ1-5, is SQTIHQWPATLVQPVGSPLSLECTVEGTSNPNLYWYRQAAGRGLQLLFYSVGIGQISSEVPQNLSASRPQDRQFILSSKKLLLSDSGFYLCAWNGGNSNQPQHFGDGTRLSIL.

In its sample, this clonotype was seen many times. The chain has TRBV5-4 and TRBJ2-7; D not resolved. The CDR3 is 17 residues long. The V gene lost 4 bases and the J gene lost 0 bases, with 20 bases spanning the gap. From germline, CDR1 is SGHNT and CDR2 YYREEE (reference sequence). CDR3 in DNA: TGTGCCAGCAGCCCTTTTCAGCTGGGCGCCAGCTCCTACGAGCAGTACTTC. As protein: CASSPFQLGASSYEQYF.

This clonotype was seen repeatedly, ten times or more. V is TRBV3-1 and J is TRBJ2-7; 8 nucleotides agree with TRBD1. Germline lookup yields CDR1 LGHDT and CDR2 YNNKEL (reference sequence). The CDR3 has 15 amino acids. Unmatched junction bases numbered 5, after V lost 0 bases and J lost 4 bases. The chain's CDR3 is CASSQDQGQVYEQYF. The CDR3 nucleotides are TGTGCCAGCAGCCAAGATCAGGGACAGGTGTACGAGCAGTACTTC.

J is TRBJ2-2 and V is TRBV15; 7 nucleotides agree with TRBD2. Unmatched junction bases numbered 15, after V lost 7 bases and J lost 7 bases. The CDR3 has 16 residues. Germline-derived CDR1 and CDR2 are LNHNV and YYDKDF (reference sequence). DNA of the CDR3: TGTGCCACCATAGCCGGGACCCCTTCGGGAGGCGGGGAGCTGTTTTTT. Protein sequence: CATIAGTPSGGGELFF.

This clonotype was found many times. The V call is TRBV3-1, the J call TRBJ2-3; either TRBD1 or TRBD2 may fit D (7 bases each). V shed 4 bases and J shed 3 bases, with 20 bases lying between them. The CDR3 length is 17 residues. CDR1 and CDR2 from the germline V gene are LGHDT and YNNKEL (reference sequence). The chain's CDR3 is CASSPRGRGGSTDTQYF. As DNA, the CDR3 is TGTGCCAGCAGCCCACGTGGCAGGGGGGGTAGTACAGATACGCAGTATTTT.

This rearrangement joins TRBV29-1 to TRBJ1-4; 9 nucleotides match TRBD1. Looked up from germline, CDR1 is SQVTM and CDR2 is ANQGSEA. CDR3 size: 13 residues. The J segment lost 7 bases and the V segment lost 7 bases, leaving 7 bases of the junction unmatched. This CDR3 reads CSAGQGGGEKLFF. In nucleotides, the CDR3 is TGCAGCGCGGGACAGGGCGGGGGTGAAAAACTGTTTTTT.

This clonotype came up many times. The chain recombines TRBV2 with TRBJ2-2; 9 positions agree with TRBD2. This CDR3 has 15 residues. The junction had 1 base not matched to a gene; V was cut back by 2 bases and J by 3 bases. The germline V gene has CDR1 SNHLY and CDR2 FYNNEI. In nucleotides, the CDR3 is TGTGCCAGCAGTGAAAGACTAGCGGACACCGGGGAGCTGTTTTTT. Encoded protein: CASSERLADTGELFF.

This clonotype was picked up a small number of times. The chain has TRBV2 and TRBJ1-6; TRBD1 aligns across 8 bases. Germline V CDR1 and CDR2: SNHLY, FYNNEI. Trimming at V came to 6 bases and at J to 9 bases, leaving 16 bases not matched to a gene. This CDR3 contains 17 residues. CDR3 in amino acids: CASRRGQGRGSGSPLHF. CDR3 DNA sequence: TGTGCCAGCAGGAGAGGACAGGGACGAGGGTCTGGTTCACCCCTCCACTTT.

This clonotype was detected many times. V is TRBV6-6 and J is TRBJ2-2; no firm D call. The CDR3 extends over 11 amino acids. Trimming took 2 bases from V and 8 from J, leaving 3 bases between them. From germline, CDR1 is MNHNY and CDR2 SVGAGI (reference sequence). The CDR3 sequence is CASSYGGELFF. The CDR3, as DNA: TGTGCCAGCAGTTACGGGGGGGAGCTGTTTTTT.

The chain employs TRBV20-1 and TRBJ2-5; tentative D call: TRBD2 (6 bases). Per germline, CDR1 DFQATT and CDR2 SNEGSKA (reference sequence). V was pared by 7 bases and J by 4 bases, with 7 bases between. The CDR3 extends over 10 amino acids. The CDR3 spells CSGLGETQYF. CDR3 nucleotides: TGCAGTGGACTAGGAGAGACCCAGTACTTC.

There are many counts of this clonotype. This rearrangement joins TRBV7-9 to TRBJ2-7; D is unresolved. The CDR3 length is 13 residues. V lost 0 bases, J lost 0 bases, and 3 bases lay in between. Per the germline V gene, CDR1 is SEHNR and CDR2 is FQNEAQ (reference sequence). The CDR3 loop is CASSLADSYEQYF. CDR3 DNA sequence: TGTGCCAGCAGCTTAGCCGACTCCTACGAGCAGTACTTC. The entire variable domain, with the rest obtained from reference TRBV7-9 and TRBJ2-7, is as follows: DTGVSQNPRHKITKRGQNVTFRCDPISEHNRLYWYRQTLGQGPEFLTYFQNEAQLEKSRLLSDRFSAERPKGSFSTLEIQRTEQGDSAMYLCASSLADSYEQYFGPGTRLTVT.

This clonotype was counted ten times or more. V is TRBV7-3 and J is TRBJ2-1; D not resolved. Germline-derived CDR1 and CDR2 are SGHTA and FQGTGA. The germline V and J ends were trimmed by 1 base and 8 bases, with 15 bases remaining between them. CDR3 size: 15 residues. CDR3 DNA: TGTGCCAGCAGCTTAAGTCCCGGGCAAGGGCATGAGCAGTTCTTC. It translates to CASSLSPGQGHEQFF.

The chain joins TRBV18 to TRBJ1-1; 7 positions match TRBD1. Per the germline V gene, CDR1 is KGHSH and CDR2 is LQKENI. CDR3 size: 15 residues. Germline trimming cut 4 bases from V and 1 base from J; bases unmatched to any gene: 6. For the CDR3, the DNA is TGTGCCAGCTCACGTTCGGGACAGCCGAACACTGAAGCTTTCTTT. The encoded protein is CASSRSGQPNTEAFF.

On this clonotype: This clone may be a read error of a much larger clone one base away. This rearrangement joins TRBV27 to TRBJ2-7; no definite D call. Germline V gives CDR1 MNHEY, CDR2 SMNVEV (reference sequence). The CDR3 runs to 13 residues. V lost 5 bases, J lost 4 bases, and 12 bases lay in between. CDR3 sequence reads: CASSTISYYEQYF. In nucleotides, the CDR3 is TGTGCCAGCAGTACGATTAGCTATTACGAGCAGTACTTC.

This clonotype was recorded many times. The chain combines TRBV20-1 with TRBJ2-1, with D tentatively TRBD2 (6 bases). The CDR3 consists of 12 residues. The V end lost 8 bases, the J end lost 5 bases, and 13 bases lay between the germline ends. CDR1 DFQATT and CDR2 SNEGSKA come from the germline V gene (reference sequence). This CDR3 is CSLLAPNNEQFF. In DNA form, the CDR3 reads TGCAGTCTCCTAGCGCCCAACAATGAGCAGTTCTTC.

CDR3 nucleotides: TGTGCCAGCTCACTGACTAGCGACACAGATACGCAGTATTTT. It encodes CASSLTSDTDTQYF. The rearrangement uses TRBV18 and TRBJ2-3, with 8 positions matching TRBD2. Germline V gene sequence: CDR1 KGHSH, CDR2 LQKENI. V was clipped by 4 bases and J by 2 bases; unmatched bases: 2. CDR3 size: 14 residues.

In this sample, this clonotype turned up many times. The V call is TRBV7-6, the J call TRBJ2-2; maybe TRBD2 (5 bases). This CDR3 spans 17 amino acids. Germline CDR1 is SGHVS and CDR2 is FNYEAQ. Trimming took 0 bases from V and 6 from J, leaving 17 bases between them. The CDR3 DNA is TGTGCCAGCAGCTTAGCCCGGGAAAATCGCAACCCCGGGGAGCTGTTTTTT. Translating it yields CASSLARENRNPGELFF.

CDR3 amino acids: CASSQAGEQYF. Written as DNA, the CDR3 is TGTGCCAGCAGCCAAGCCGGCGAGCAGTACTTC. The chain couples TRBV3-1 to TRBJ2-7; no firm D call. This CDR3 contains 11 residues. V was pared by 1 base and J by 6 bases, with 4 bases between. The germline CDR1 and CDR2 sequences are LGHDT and YNNKEL (reference sequence).

This clonotype is judged medium-sized. The DNA of the CDR3 is TGTGCCAGCAGTTTTGTTGCGGGGACAGATACGCAGTATTTT. The encoded protein is CASSFVAGTDTQYF. V usage is TRBV28 and J usage is TRBJ2-3, with D maybe TRBD2 (6 bases). V was trimmed by 3 bases and J by 3 bases, leaving 10 bases between them. There are 14 residues in the CDR3. Per germline, CDR1 MDHEN and CDR2 SYDVKM. Supplemented by reference TRBV28 and TRBJ2-3, the full variable domain reads DVKVTQSSRYLVKRTGEKVFLECVQDMDHENMFWYRQDPGLGLRLIYFSYDVKMKEKGDIPEGYSVSREKKERFSLILESASTNQTSMYLCASSFVAGTDTQYFGPGTRLTVL.

V and J are TRBV6-2 or TRBV6-3 and TRBJ2-3; 9 bases fit TRBD2. The CDR3 loop spans 14 amino acids. Germline V CDR1 and CDR2: MNHEY, SVGEGT. Germline trimming cut 2 bases from V and 3 bases from J; bases unmatched to any gene: 0. The CDR3 loop is CASSYGLATDTQYF. The CDR3, as DNA: TGTGCCAGCAGTTACGGACTAGCGACAGATACGCAGTATTTT.

This clonotype showed up many times. The J gene is TRBJ2-3, the V gene TRBV28; D perhaps matches TRBD2 (6 bases). This CDR3 is 17 amino acids long. V was shortened by 5 bases and J by 5 bases, with 23 bases between the two germline ends. Germline V gene lookup returns CDR1 MDHEN and CDR2 SYDVKM. This chain's CDR3 is CASSILGEARAGDTQYF. CDR3 coding DNA: TGTGCCAGCAGTATCCTCGGGGAGGCCCGAGCGGGAGATACGCAGTATTTT.

The sample holds many counts of this clonotype. This chain links TRBV29-1 with TRBJ2-1; 7 nucleotides agree with TRBD1. Trimming at V came to 7 bases and at J to 4 bases, leaving 16 bases not matched to a gene. Germline V gene data show CDR1 as SQVTM and CDR2 as ANQGSEA. There are 16 residues in the CDR3. The CDR3 sequence: CSATHPRQGRYNEQFF. The DNA of the CDR3 is TGCAGCGCAACCCACCCGAGACAGGGAAGGTACAATGAGCAGTTCTTC.